This T cell receptor (beta chain) appears in the sequencing data of a study of beta chain features in type 1 diabetes. Notes on the study in general: No resolution was reached here on whether HLA type influences TCRB rearrangement. Type 1 diabetes patients had TCRB CDR3s that were shorter (moderately but significantly so) in all four CD4+ subsets.

The sequenced template was cDNA made from the entire isolated RNA. Libraries were prepared by immunoSEQ multiplex PCR; TCRdb keeps only in-frame clonotypes and omits some of them. The table shows 12,000 to 15,000 clones, with less than 80% occurring only once. In its sample, this clone was seen a few times. The antigen is unknown. After removal of 1 base from V and 4 bases from J, the junction contained 1 base not matched to a gene. Germline V CDR1 and CDR2: LGHNA, YNFKEQ. The CDR3 sequence is 14 residues long. Researchers reported sorting CD4+ naive, central memory, regulatory and stem cell-like memory cells via CD45RO/CCR7/CD25/CD127/CD95/CD27.

The receptor's source is a woman under 30 with type 1 diabetes. Material: stem cell memory CD4+ T cells from blood. The V and J genes are TRBV4-2 and TRBJ2-1; 7 bases align to TRBD2. Here the CDR3 reads CASSQGTRYNEQFF. The CDR3 DNA sequence: TGTGCCAGCAGCCAAGGGACTAGGTACAATGAGCAGTTCTTC.